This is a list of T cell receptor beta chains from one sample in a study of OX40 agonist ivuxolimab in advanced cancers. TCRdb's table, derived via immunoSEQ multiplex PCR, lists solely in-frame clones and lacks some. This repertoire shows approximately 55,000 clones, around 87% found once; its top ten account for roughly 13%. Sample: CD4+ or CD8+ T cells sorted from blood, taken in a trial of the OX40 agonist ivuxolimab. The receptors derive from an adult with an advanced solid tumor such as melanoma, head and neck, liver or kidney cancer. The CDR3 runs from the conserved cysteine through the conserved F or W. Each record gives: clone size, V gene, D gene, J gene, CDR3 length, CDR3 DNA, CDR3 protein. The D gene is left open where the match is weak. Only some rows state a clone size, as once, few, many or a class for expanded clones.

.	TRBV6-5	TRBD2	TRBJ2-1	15	TGTGCCAGCAGTTACTCGGCGGGAGGGAGCAAGGAGCAGTTCTTC	CASSYSAGGSKEQFF
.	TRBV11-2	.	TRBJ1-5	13	TGTGCCAGCAGCCGAGGGATCAATCAGCCCCAGCATTTT	CASSRGINQPQHF
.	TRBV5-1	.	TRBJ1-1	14	TGCGCCAGCAGTTCACAGGCCCTGAACACTGAAGCTTTCTTT	CASSSQALNTEAFF
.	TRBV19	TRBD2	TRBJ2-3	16	TGTGCCAGTAGTATAGACGGTAGCGGGAGGACAGATACGCAGTATTTT	CASSIDGSGRTDTQYF
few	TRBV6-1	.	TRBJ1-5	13	TGTGCCAGCTTTTTGGGGGGCGGTCAGCCCCAGCATTTT	CASFLGGGQPQHF
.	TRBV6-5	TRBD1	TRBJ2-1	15	TGTGCCAGCAGCTCGGACAGGGCGTCCTACAATGAGCAGTTCTTC	CASSSDRASYNEQFF
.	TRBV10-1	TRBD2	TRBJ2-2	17	TGCGCCAGCAGTGAGTCTCGGCTAGCGGGAGTCACCGGGGAGCTGTTTTTT	CASSESRLAGVTGELFF
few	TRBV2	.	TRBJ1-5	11	TGTGCCAGCAGTCCGGTGGGGCCCCAGCATTTT	CASSPVGPQHF
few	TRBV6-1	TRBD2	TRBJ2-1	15	TGTGCCAGCAGTGAAACGGAAGAGACTAGCAGTGAGCAGTTCTTC	CASSETEETSSEQFF
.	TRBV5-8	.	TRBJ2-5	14	TGTGCCAACTTCCAGGGACGTAGGAAAGAGACCCAGTACTTC	CANFQGRRKETQYF
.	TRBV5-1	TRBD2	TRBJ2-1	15	TGCGCCAGCAGCTTGCCGTTGGCTAGCGGTGATGAGCAGTTCTTC	CASSLPLASGDEQFF
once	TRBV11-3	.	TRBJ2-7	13	TGTGCCAGCAGCTCAGGACAGCTAGGTGAGCAGTACTTC	CASSSGQLGEQYF
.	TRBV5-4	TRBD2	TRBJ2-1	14	TGTGCCAGCAGCCCTAGAGGAGGGAGGGATGAGCAGTTCTTC	CASSPRGGRDEQFF
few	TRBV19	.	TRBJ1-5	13	TGTGCCAGTAGTATTGGAGTACCTCAGCCCCAGCATTTT	CASSIGVPQPQHF
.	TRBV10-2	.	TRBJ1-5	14	TGCGCCAGCAGTGAACAGGGAATCAATCAGCCCCAGCATTTT	CASSEQGINQPQHF
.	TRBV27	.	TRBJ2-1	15	TGTGCCAGCAGCCAGTGGGTGGTTGGGGCTGACGAGCAGTTCTTC	CASSQWVVGADEQFF
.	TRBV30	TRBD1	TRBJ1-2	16	TGTGCCTGGAGTAAGGAGGGGGCTCAGGAGAACTATGGCTACACCTTC	CAWSKEGAQENYGYTF
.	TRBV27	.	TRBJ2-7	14	TGTGCCAGCAGCTTTAGCGGACTTATCTACGAGCAGTACTTC	CASSFSGLIYEQYF
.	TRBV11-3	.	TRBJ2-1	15	TGTGCCAGCAGCATTTCCGGGAACTCCGAAAGGGAGCAGTTCTTC	CASSISGNSEREQFF
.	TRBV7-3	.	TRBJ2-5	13	TGTGCCAGCAGCTTAACCACCGGCGAGACCCAGTACTTC	CASSLTTGETQYF
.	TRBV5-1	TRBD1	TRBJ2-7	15	TGCGCCAGCAGCGGTGGGGGGACAGGGAGGTACGAGCAGTACTTC	CASSGGGTGRYEQYF
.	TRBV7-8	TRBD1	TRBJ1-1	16	TGTGCCAGCAGCTCTACGTACACCGGGACAGCCCTTGAAGCTTTCTTT	CASSSTYTGTALEAFF
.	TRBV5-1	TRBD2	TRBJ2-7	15	TGCGCCAGCAGTTTTACCGGGACTAGCACCTACGAGCAGTACTTC	CASSFTGTSTYEQYF
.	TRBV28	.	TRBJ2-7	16	TGTGCCAGCAGTTCCAGACTCAGCGGGTCCTCCTACGAGCAGTACTTC	CASSSRLSGSSYEQYF
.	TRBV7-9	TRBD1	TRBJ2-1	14	TGTGCCAGCAGCCAGCAGGGGGCGTTCAATGAGCAGTTCTTC	CASSQQGAFNEQFF
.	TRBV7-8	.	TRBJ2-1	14	TGTGCCAGCAGCTTAGTTACGGGATGGGGTGAGCAGTTCTTC	CASSLVTGWGEQFF
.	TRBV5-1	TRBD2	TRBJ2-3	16	TGCGCCAGCAGCGTCGGGACTAGCGGGAGCGCAGATACGCAGTATTTT	CASSVGTSGSADTQYF
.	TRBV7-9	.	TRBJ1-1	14	TGTGCCAGCAGCTTAATAGGGGTGATGGATGAAGCTTTCTTT	CASSLIGVMDEAFF